These 21 T cell receptor beta chains share one sample of origin, sequenced in a study of tumor-infiltrating lymphocytes in primary liver carcinoma. Blood RNA came from unsorted whole blood; germline DNA was also extracted. Constant-region priming of roughly 490 ng total RNA yielded TCR beta cDNA. Construction of TCR beta libraries relied on three successive nested multiplex PCR rounds employing slightly modified ARM-PCR. The opening two PCR rounds, around 10 cycles each, paired TRBV1-TRBV30 forward primers with a C-beta reverse primer. TCRdb analysed the multiplex PCR reads with MiXCR anew, one entry per CDR3 protein. The data contain 300,000 to 350,000 distinct CDR3 sequences, about two thirds of them singletons. The sample consisted of peripheral blood. These receptors were taken from a man aged 35-49 years with primary liver carcinoma and hepatitis B virus infection.

The chain has TRBV12-3 or TRBV12-4 and TRBJ2-6, with D perhaps TRBD1 (5 bases). The germline V and J ends were trimmed by 6 bases and 2 bases, with 26 bases remaining between them. CDR3 length: 20 amino acids. The CDR3, as DNA: TGTGCCAGCAGCCGACCTCCAGGGTCGTTTAGTCCGACTGGGGCCAACGTCCTGACTTTC. Residues: CASSRPPGSFSPTGANVLTF.

With respect to this clonotype: With a much larger clone just one base away, this may be a read error. This chain uses TRBV6-5 with TRBJ1-6; a possible D gene is TRBD1 (5 bases). V was shortened by 2 bases and J by 8 bases, with 10 bases between the two germline ends. In germline, CDR1 is MNHEY, CDR2 SVGAGI. This CDR3 spans 14 amino acids. The CDR3 sequence: CASSYGIGDSPLHF. The CDR3 DNA reads TGTGCCAGCAGTTACGGGATAGGGGATTCACCCCTCCACTTT.

This clonotype was seen only a few times. This sequence joins TRBV28 and TRBJ1-2; TRBD1 agrees at 10 bases. The trim removed 2 bases at V and 8 bases at J, leaving 5 bases unmatched. The CDR3 runs 14 residues. CDR1 is MDHEN and CDR2 is SYDVKM in the germline V gene. CDR3: CASSLGTGVGGYTF. The CDR3 DNA is TGTGCCAGCAGTTTAGGGACAGGGGTCGGAGGCTACACCTTC.

V gene TRBV11-2 combines with J gene TRBJ2-7; D is possibly TRBD2 (5 bases). The CDR3 has 14 residues. From germline, CDR1 is SGHAT and CDR2 FQNNGV. Trimming removed 7 bases at V and 0 bases at J, with 13 bases between. Here the CDR3 reads CASIPSGNSYEQYF. CDR3 coding DNA: TGTGCCAGCATACCCAGCGGAAACTCCTACGAGCAGTACTTC. Combining the CDR3 with reference TRBV11-2 and TRBJ2-7 gives the whole variable domain EAGVAQSPRYKIIEKRQSVAFWCNPISGHATLYWYQQILGQGPKLLIQFQNNGVVDDSQLPKDRFSAERLKGVDSTLKIQPAKLEDSAVYLCASIPSGNSYEQYFGPGTRLTVT.

This clonotype rates as medium-sized (0.01 to 0.1%). This chain's CDR3 is CASSEQYGYTF. The CDR3 coding sequence is TGTGCCAGCAGTGAACAGTATGGCTACACCTTC. The V and J genes are TRBV11-2 and TRBJ1-2; D unresolved. Germline loops: CDR1 SGHAT, CDR2 FQNNGV. The V and J ends lost 6 bases and 5 bases respectively, with 7 bases between them. The CDR3 covers 11 residues.

About this clonotype itself: A much larger clone differs from this one at a single base, so this may be a read error. J is TRBJ2-7 and V is TRBV6-2 or TRBV6-3, with TRBD2 matching over 7 bases. The ends lost 8 bases at V and 2 bases at J; junction bases unmatched: 12. The CDR3 contains 15 residues. Germline CDR1 MNHEY, CDR2 SVGEGT. DNA of the CDR3: TGTGCCAGCGGGGAAGGATGGGGGGGAGCCTACGAGCAGTACTTC. Translating gives CASGEGWGGAYEQYF.

As regards this clonotype: A junction end diverges from the germline sequence, so it may reflect a read error. V gene TRBV18 combines with J gene TRBJ1-2; unclear D gene. The CDR3 contains 14 residues. Germline V CDR1 and CDR2: KGHSH, LQKENI. CDR3 coding DNA: TGTGCCAGCTCACCAGGGGAAGAAAACTATGGCTACACTTTT. This codes for CASSPGEENYGYTF.

This chain links TRBV4-3 with TRBJ1-6, with 7 bases fitting TRBD1. J lost 14 bases, V lost 1 base, and 11 bases had no gene match. CDR3 length equals 15 residues. The germline CDR1 and CDR2 sequences are LGHNA and YSLEER. CDR3 sequence (DNA): TGCGCCAGCAGCCAAGCCCCAGGGGGTGTTCCATCCCTCCACTTT. It encodes CASSQAPGGVPSLHF.

The gene calls are TRBV10-3 and TRBJ1-6, with D possibly being TRBD1 (5 bases). The CDR3 sequence is 15 residues long. Trimming removed 0 bases at V and 8 bases at J, with 11 bases between. The germline gives CDR1 ENHRY, CDR2 SYGVKD. The CDR3 nucleotides read TGTGCCATCAGTGAGTCGAGGGGTTTGGATTCACCCCTCCACTTT. This gives the protein CAISESRGLDSPLHF.

The table lists this clonotype with a few counts. The rearrangement links TRBV6-5 to TRBJ2-1; a weak D match, TRBD2 (6 bases). CDR3 length: 14 amino acids. In germline, CDR1 is MNHEY, CDR2 SVGAGI. Trimming cost V 7 bases and J 4 bases, with 14 bases left between them. CDR3 bases: TGTGCCAGCACCTATCCCGGGACTTACAATGAGCAGTTCTTC. Its protein product is CASTYPGTYNEQFF.

This clonotype appeared many times. The chain employs TRBV6-6 and TRBJ2-7; TRBD1 might be the D (6 bases). Germline CDR1 MNHNY, CDR2 SVGAGI (reference sequence). The germline V and J ends were trimmed by 8 bases and 1 base, with 12 bases remaining between them. The CDR3 sequence is 13 residues long. CDR3 DNA sequence: TGTGCCAGCGGGGACACAGGTTCCTACGAGCAGTACTTC. Translating gives CASGDTGSYEQYF.

As to this clonotype: The junction departs from germline at one end; a sequencing error may be responsible. V and J are TRBV4-3 and TRBJ2-5; perhaps TRBD2 as D (6 bases). Germline V CDR1 and CDR2: LGHNA, YSLEER. The CDR3 is made up of 14 amino acids. The CDR3 protein is CASSQETGGATQYF. The CDR3 DNA follows: TGCGCCAGTAGCCAAGAGACCGGGGGAGCGACCCAGTACTTC.

As for this clonotype: The CDR3 end shows no conserved phenylalanine or tryptophan, and so a read error is likely. V usage is TRBV6-2 or TRBV6-3 and J usage is TRBJ2-7; 8 bases fit TRBD1. Germline assignment: CDR1 MNHEY and CDR2 SVGEGT. The length of the CDR3 is 14 residues. V shed 11 bases and J 2 bases; nucleotides not matched to a gene: 11. The CDR3 is CAAQWGQEAYEQYL. The CDR3 DNA is TGTGCCGCACAGTGGGGACAGGAAGCCTACGAGCAGTACTTA.

Comment on this clonotype: Since a much larger clone is just one base distant, this may be a read error. This chain joins TRBV5-1 and TRBJ1-2, with unresolved D. Per germline, CDR1 SGHRS and CDR2 YFSETQ. This CDR3 is built from 13 residues. This CDR3 reads CASCLVAARGYTF. The CDR3 nucleotides are TGCGCCAGCTGCTTGGTGGCAGCACGGGGCTACACCTTC.

This clonotype was seen a single time. One junction end does not reproduce the germline sequence, and a read error may be involved. The rearrangement uses TRBV5-6 and TRBJ2-1, with a tentative D call TRBD2 (6 bases). The germline gives CDR1 SGHDT, CDR2 YYEEEE. The CDR3 spans 16 residues. The CDR3 region is CASSQIRLGAYNVQFF. For the CDR3, the DNA is TGTGCCAGCAGCCAAATAAGACTAGGAGCCTACAATGTGCAGTTCTTC.

This sequence joins TRBV6-6 and TRBJ2-5; a weak D match, TRBD2 (5 bases). The CDR3 has 17 residues. Per the germline V gene, CDR1 is MNHNY and CDR2 is SVGAGI (reference sequence). The V and J ends lost 2 bases and 3 bases respectively, with 19 bases between them. The CDR3 DNA reads TGTGCCAGCAGTTACCCCGAAGAGGGAAGAACCAAAGAGACCCAGTACTTC. Translated, it gives CASSYPEEGRTKETQYF.

CDR3: CASRSDDNADTQYF. Here the CDR3 DNA reads TGTGCCAGCAGGTCGGACGACAACGCAGATACGCAGTATTTT. The V call is TRBV7-9, the J call TRBJ2-3; D remains ambiguous. The germline CDR1 and CDR2 sequences are SEHNR and FQNEAQ (reference sequence). The CDR3 is 14 residues long. V lost 6 bases and J 4 bases, leaving 14 bases between the germline ends.

About this clonotype: Likely a read error: the CDR3 ends without its conserved phenylalanine or tryptophan. DNA for the CDR3: TGTGCTAGCAGTTCCTCAGGGACCAACACTGAAGCTTTCCTT. It is translated as CASSSSGTNTEAFL. The J gene is TRBJ1-1, the V gene TRBV12-3 or TRBV12-4; weak D call: TRBD1 (5 bases). There are 14 residues in the CDR3.

This clonotype was detected ten times or more. The CDR3 sequence is CASSRLAGGDSYEQYF. CDR3 in DNA: TGTGCCAGCAGTAGGCTAGCGGGAGGCGACTCCTACGAGCAGTACTTC. The chain links TRBV6-5 to TRBJ2-7; 11 nucleotides line up with TRBD2. The V segment lost 5 bases and the J segment 0 bases; nucleotides outside the gene matches: 6. Germline CDR1 reads MNHEY; CDR2 reads SVGAGI. This CDR3 is built from 16 residues.

Of note for this clonotype: The junction does not match germline at one end; this may be a read error. This sequence joins TRBV11-1 and TRBJ2-1, with 8 positions matching TRBD2. The V gene's germline CDR1 is SGHAT and CDR2 FQDESV (reference sequence). The CDR3 has 18 residues. CDR3 sequence: CASSWGPAGLVGANEHFF. The CDR3 bases are TGTGCCAGCAGCTGGGGGCCCGCGGGACTAGTGGGAGCGAATGAGCACTTCTTC.

The table lists this clonotype with many counts. In DNA, the CDR3 is TGCAGCGCCAGGGGGGGGAGCTCCTACGAGCAGTACTTC. Its translation is CSARGGSSYEQYF. This rearrangement joins TRBV29-1 to TRBJ2-7; possibly TRBD1 or TRBD2 for D (7 bases each). CDR3 length: 13 residues. Germline V gene data show CDR1 as SQVTM and CDR2 as ANQGSEA. The germline V and J ends were trimmed by 7 bases and 0 bases, with 13 bases remaining between them.